This T cell receptor (beta chain) was sequenced in a study of blood T cell repertoires in COVID-19. Study details: Spain, Italy and the United States supplied samples that represented acute and convalescent COVID-19. The cDNA or gDNA used as material had been derived from T cells, B-cell-depleted T cells, or PBMCs.

Under the authors' procedure: Amplification of reference gene primers provided the estimated nucleated cell counts. This table comes from immunoSEQ multiplex PCR, and its TCRdb copy is limited to in-frame clones, with some not included. For V, J and clone size, that table is used; D and trimming come from the DNA. Of tens of thousands of clones listed, more than 80% are singletons. This receptor was identified in a man aged 55 to 70 with acute or convalescent COVID-19. Source material: peripheral blood.

The chain's CDR3 is CASRATINSGNTIYF. The CDR3 DNA reads TGTGCCAGCAGGGCGACAATTAACTCTGGAAACACCATATATTTT. The chain is built from TRBV2 and TRBJ1-3, with unresolved D. CDR1 is SNHLY, CDR2 FYNNEI, per germline. Trimming removed 6 bases from V and 0 bases from J, with 12 bases in between. This CDR3 has 15 amino acids.